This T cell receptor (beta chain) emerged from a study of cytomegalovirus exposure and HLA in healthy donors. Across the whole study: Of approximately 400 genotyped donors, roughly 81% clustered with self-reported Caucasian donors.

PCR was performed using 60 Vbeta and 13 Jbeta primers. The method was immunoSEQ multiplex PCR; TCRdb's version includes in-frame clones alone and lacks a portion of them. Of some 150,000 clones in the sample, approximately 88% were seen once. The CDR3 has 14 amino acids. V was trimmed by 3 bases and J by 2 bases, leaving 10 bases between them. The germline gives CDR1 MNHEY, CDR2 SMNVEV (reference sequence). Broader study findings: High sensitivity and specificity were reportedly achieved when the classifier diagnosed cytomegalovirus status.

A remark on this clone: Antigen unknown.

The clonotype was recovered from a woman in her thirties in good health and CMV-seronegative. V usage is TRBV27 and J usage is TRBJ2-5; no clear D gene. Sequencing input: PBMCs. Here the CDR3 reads CASSFLGKQETQYF. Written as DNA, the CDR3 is TGTGCCAGCAGTTTCTTGGGCAAACAAGAGACCCAGTACTTC.